Listed below are T cell receptor beta chains from one sample, sequenced in a study of blood T cell repertoires in COVID-19. Using immunoSEQ multiplex PCR, the repertoire was profiled, and TCRdb retains in-frame clones only, with some absent. The sample includes 65,000 to 80,000 clones, 90% to 95% seen only once; the top ten take approximately 5.3%. The sequencing sample was made of peripheral blood. These receptors all come from a human donor in a cohort sampled during active COVID-19. Both conserved end residues are part of each CDR3. Fields, in order: V gene, D gene, clone size, J gene, CDR3 DNA, CDR3 protein. The D gene is left open where the match is weak. Size is stated for part of the rows, as once, few or many counts, or as a class when the clone is expanded.

>TRBV9|.|.|TRBJ1-2
TGTGCCAGCAGCGTAGGGACAGACTATGGCTACACCTTC
CASSVGTDYGYTF
>TRBV7-3|.|once|TRBJ1-1
TGTGCCAGCAGCCAGAGGGGAGGGGTAAAGACTGAAGCTTTCTTT
CASSQRGGVKTEAFF
>TRBV5-1|TRBD2|.|TRBJ2-3
TGCGCCAGCAGCCCGGGGACTAGCGGGGCAGATACGCAGTATTTT
CASSPGTSGADTQYF
>TRBV5-1|TRBD1|.|TRBJ2-7
TGCGCCAGCAGCAGGGACAGGGACGAGCAGTACTTC
CASSRDRDEQYF
>TRBV9|TRBD1|.|TRBJ2-1
TGTGCCAGCAGCGTAGTATCAGGGGGTCACAATGAGCAGTTCTTC
CASSVVSGGHNEQFF
>TRBV9|.|.|TRBJ1-3
TGTGCCAGCAGCGTAGTCGGCGGGACTGGAAACACCATATATTTT
CASSVVGGTGNTIYF
>TRBV5-1|.|.|TRBJ1-3
TGCGCCAGCAGCTTGGCGGGGGGCCGTGGAAACACCATATATTTT
CASSLAGGRGNTIYF
>TRBV11-2|TRBD2|.|TRBJ2-7
TGTGCCAGCAGCCATTCCGGGGGGAACGAGCAGTACTTC
CASSHSGGNEQYF
>TRBV5-5|TRBD1|.|TRBJ1-1
TGTGCCAGCAGCCCGCACGGGACAGACACTGAAGCTTTCTTT
CASSPHGTDTEAFF
>TRBV7-8|TRBD2|.|TRBJ2-1
TGTGCCAGCAGCTTAGTACTAGCGGGGGTCGATGAGCAATTCTTC
CASSLVLAGVDEQFF
>TRBV4-2|TRBD2|.|TRBJ2-7
TGTGCCAGCAGCCAAGATTGTGGACTAAGAATAGCGGGGGGGAAATGCGAGCAGTACTTC
CASSQDCGLRIAGGKCEQYF
>TRBV12-5|TRBD2|.|TRBJ2-2
TGTGCTAGTGGTTTGCGGCGGGGGGCTGGCGGGGAGCTGTTTTTT
CASGLRRGAGGELFF
>TRBV5-1|TRBD2|once|TRBJ2-7
TGCGCCAGCAGCTGGGGGGGATGGGCAGCTCCCTACGAGCAGTACTTC
CASSWGGWAAPYEQYF
>TRBV4-3|.|.|TRBJ2-2
TGCGCCAGCAGCCTCAACCTCTTCGGGAGTTGGGACCACCTAACCCGGGAGCTGTTTTTT
CASSLNLFGSWDHLTRELFF
>TRBV7-2|TRBD1|.|TRBJ1-4
TGTGCCAGCAGCCCTGACAGGGGTAGGAATGAAAAACTGTTTTTT
CASSPDRGRNEKLFF
>TRBV2|TRBD1|.|TRBJ1-2
TGTGCCAAGGGGACAGGCTATGGCTACACCTTC
CAKGTGYGYTF
>TRBV27|.|.|TRBJ1-5
TGTGCCAGCAGTCCTGGGGGGGTCGGGCCAAAGAGCAATCAGCCCCAGCATTTT
CASSPGGVGPKSNQPQHF
>TRBV12-5|TRBD2|.|TRBJ2-1
TGTGCTAGTGGTTTGGTACGGACGGGGGGGCGCGGTGAGCAGTTCTTC
CASGLVRTGGRGEQFF
>TRBV19|.|.|TRBJ2-7
TGTGCCAGTAGTCCCCGGGGAGAGCATCTGGAGCAGTACTTC
CASSPRGEHLEQYF
>TRBV6-2/TRBV6-3|TRBD1|.|TRBJ1-2
TGTGCCAGCAGCTTGGGACAGGGCTACACCTTC
CASSLGQGYTF
>TRBV10-3|TRBD1|.|TRBJ2-5
TGTGCCATCAGTGGGGCGAGACAGGGAGAGACCCAGTACTTC
CAISGARQGETQYF
>TRBV3-1/TRBV3-2|.|.|TRBJ2-1
TGTGCCAGCAGCCACGCCGGGACTTACAATGAGCAGTTCTTC
CASSHAGTYNEQFF
>TRBV6-5|TRBD1|once|TRBJ2-3
TGTGCCAGCACCCGACAGGGGTCCACAGATACGCAGTATTTT
CASTRQGSTDTQYF
>TRBV19|.|.|TRBJ1-5
TGTGCCAGTAGTATCGGGGGGAGGAGCAATCAGCCCCAGCATTTT
CASSIGGRSNQPQHF
>TRBV6-5|.|.|TRBJ2-7
TGTGCCAGCAGTTACGGGGACTTCTCCTACGAGCAGTACTTC
CASSYGDFSYEQYF
>TRBV29-1|.|.|TRBJ2-1
TGCAGCGTGAAAAAGACATACAATGAGCAGTTCTTC
CSVKKTYNEQFF
>TRBV7-6|.|.|TRBJ2-5
TGTGCCAGCAGCTCTCCAGGGATAGAGACCCAGTACTTC
CASSSPGIETQYF
>TRBV5-3|.|.|TRBJ2-7
TGTGCCAGAAGCCCCCCGGAGGAGCAGTACTTC
CARSPPEEQYF
>TRBV18|TRBD1|.|TRBJ2-3
TGTGCCAGCTCACTCTCTATAACAGGGGGTAATACGCAGTATTTT
CASSLSITGGNTQYF
>TRBV5-1|TRBD2|.|TRBJ2-2
TGCGCCAGCAGCTTCGGTCTAGCGGCTCTAGGGGAGCTGTTTTTT
CASSFGLAALGELFF
>TRBV7-2|TRBD1|.|TRBJ1-1
TGTGCCAGCAGCTCCCGACAGGGGGGGAACACTGAAGCTTTCTTT
CASSSRQGGNTEAFF
>TRBV24-1|TRBD1|.|TRBJ2-3
TGTGCCACCAGTGACTCTTCCGGGACAGGGGGCCCAGATACGCAGTATTTT
CATSDSSGTGGPDTQYF
>TRBV4-2|.|.|TRBJ1-5
TGTGCCAGCAGCCCCCGGCGGGATGGCAATCAGCCCCAGCATTTT
CASSPRRDGNQPQHF
>TRBV6-2/TRBV6-3|TRBD2|.|TRBJ2-1
TGTGCCAGCAGTTACTGGGGGAGGGGGCTAGCGGGGGGCACGTACAATGAGCAGTTCTTC
CASSYWGRGLAGGTYNEQFF
>TRBV9|.|.|TRBJ1-1
TGTGCCAGCAGCGCACGGTCCCACGGTACTGAAGCTTTCTTT
CASSARSHGTEAFF
>TRBV4-3|.|.|TRBJ1-2
TGCGCCAGCAGCCAAGATCACGGGGGTAAATATGGCTACACCTTC
CASSQDHGGKYGYTF
>TRBV19|.|.|TRBJ1-1
TGTGCCAGTAGTATGGCGGGGGGGACGGTAAACACTGAAGCTTTCTTT
CASSMAGGTVNTEAFF
>TRBV7-2|.|.|TRBJ1-1
TGTGCCAGCAGCTCGCAATTAGACACTGAAGCTTTCTTT
CASSSQLDTEAFF
>TRBV3-1/TRBV3-2|TRBD2|once|TRBJ2-5
TGTGCCAGCAAAAAGACTAGCGGGGGAGAGGAGACCCAGTACTTC
CASKKTSGGEETQYF
>TRBV6-4|TRBD1|.|TRBJ2-1
TGTGCCAGCAGAGGACAGGGTATGAATGAGCAGTTCTTC
CASRGQGMNEQFF
>TRBV11-1|.|.|TRBJ1-2
TGTGCCAGCAGCTTAGGGCCGGGACACGGCTACACCTTC
CASSLGPGHGYTF